Each of the 26 T cell receptor beta chains below was sequenced from the same sample in a study of blood T cell repertoires in COVID-19. Clones were read by immunoSEQ multiplex PCR, and TCRdb kept only the in-frame ones, dropping some. The sample lists 70,000 or so clones, around 78% seen once, with 15% to 19% in the top ten. Sequences were obtained from peripheral blood. Every receptor here comes from a human donor in a cohort sampled during active COVID-19.

This rearrangement joins TRBV9 to TRBJ2-1, with 10 bases lining up with TRBD1. Germline V gives CDR1 SGDLS, CDR2 YYNGEE. V lost 4 bases to trimming and J lost 6 bases; unmatched junction nucleotides: 7. The CDR3 extends over 15 amino acids. In DNA form, the CDR3 reads TGTGCCAGCAGCCAGGACAGGGGGTCTTTCAATGAGCAGTTCTTC. Translating it yields CASSQDRGSFNEQFF.

V and J are TRBV5-6 and TRBJ1-4, with 10 bases fitting TRBD1. V lost 4 bases and J lost 4; bases outside the gene matches: 1. CDR3 length: 14 residues. Germline loops: CDR1 SGHDT, CDR2 YYEEEE. The CDR3 DNA reads as TGTGCCAGCAGCCGGACAGGGGGTAATGAAAAACTGTTTTTT. The encoded protein is CASSRTGGNEKLFF.

J is TRBJ2-1 and V is TRBV19, with a possible D match to TRBD2 (6 bases). The CDR3 totals 17 residues. V lost 6 bases to trimming and J lost 0 bases, with 18 bases between them. Germline values: CDR1 LNHDA, CDR2 SQIVND (reference sequence). CDR3 in DNA: TGTGCCAGTAGCAACATCCCGGGGGATAGCTCCTACAATGAGCAGTTCTTC. Protein product: CASSNIPGDSSYNEQFF.

This clone occurred once. The V gene is TRBV10-3, the J gene TRBJ2-3, with D tentatively TRBD2 (7 bases). Trimming pared 6 bases from V and 0 bases from J, leaving 16 bases between. This CDR3 is built from 16 residues. Germline values: CDR1 ENHRY, CDR2 SYGVKD. The CDR3, as DNA: TGTGCCATCAGCCCAAGGGGGGGACTCAGCACAGATACGCAGTATTTT. Protein: CAISPRGGLSTDTQYF.

V and J are TRBV28 and TRBJ2-7; 7 nucleotides line up with TRBD2. CDR3 length equals 15 residues. V gave up 2 bases and J gave up 2 bases; unmatched junction bases: 6. CDR1 is MDHEN and CDR2 is SYDVKM in the germline V gene. The CDR3 loop reads CASSLGLAVPYEQYF. For the CDR3, the DNA is TGTGCCAGCAGTTTAGGTCTAGCGGTTCCCTACGAGCAGTACTTC.

V and J are TRBV6-5 and TRBJ1-2; D call uncertain. The germline CDR1 and CDR2 sequences are MNHEY and SVGAGI. V was trimmed by 6 bases and J by 2 bases, leaving 16 bases between them. The CDR3 is 15 amino acids. This chain's CDR3 is CASSPQAGENYGYTF. The CDR3 region has the DNA TGTGCCAGCAGCCCCCAGGCCGGGGAAAACTATGGCTACACCTTC.

The chain carries TRBV4-1 and TRBJ2-7, with D maybe TRBD1 (6 bases). Trimming took off 1 base at V and 4 bases at J, with 14 bases between the two ends. Germline CDR1 and CDR2: MGHRA and YSYEKL. The CDR3 spans 15 residues. The CDR3 spells CASSQGQGSQYEQYF. The CDR3 DNA reads TGCGCCAGCAGCCAAGGTCAGGGGTCCCAATACGAGCAGTACTTC.

The chain employs TRBV19 and TRBJ1-5, with D maybe TRBD1 (5 bases). The CDR3 contains 16 residues. Germline-derived CDR1 and CDR2 are LNHDA and SQIVND (reference sequence). Trimming pared 3 bases from V and 4 bases from J, leaving 16 bases between. In nucleotides, the CDR3 is TGTGCCAGTAGTATTGGCAGGGTCGCCTCAAATCAGCCCCAGCATTTT. It yields the protein CASSIGRVASNQPQHF.

V is TRBV4-2 and J is TRBJ1-6; D not certain. V dropped 0 bases and J dropped 8 bases, with 5 bases sitting between them. CDR1 is LGHNA, CDR2 YNFKEQ, per germline. CDR3 length equals 13 residues. CDR3 sequence: CASSQDSYSPLHF. The CDR3 bases are TGTGCCAGCAGCCAAGATAGTTATTCACCCCTCCACTTT.

This sequence joins TRBV10-3 and TRBJ1-6, with D maybe TRBD1 (5 bases). Germline assignment: CDR1 ENHRY and CDR2 SYGVKD. The CDR3 length is 14 residues. V dropped 8 bases and J dropped 5 bases, with 13 bases sitting between them. The CDR3 spells CAIALPTDNSPLHF. The CDR3 region has the DNA TGTGCCATCGCGCTACCGACAGATAATTCACCCCTCCACTTT.

The gene calls are TRBV30 and TRBJ1-4; 10 bases line up with TRBD1. This CDR3 spans 15 amino acids. V trimming: 4 bases; J trimming: 8 bases; junction bases outside the gene matches: 10. Germline CDR1 and CDR2: GTSNPN and SVGIG (reference sequence). The DNA of the CDR3 is TGTGCCTGGACCTCTGGGGACAGGGGAAACGAAAAACTGTTTTTT. This encodes CAWTSGDRGNEKLFF.

The chain uses TRBV6-5 and TRBJ1-1; 9 bases line up with TRBD1. This CDR3 is built from 14 residues. Trimming removed 7 bases from V and 5 bases from J; junction bases left unmatched: 8. Germline values: CDR1 MNHEY, CDR2 SVGAGI. The CDR3 sequence is CASTPQGAGTEAFF. Written as DNA, the CDR3 is TGTGCCAGCACCCCACAGGGGGCTGGGACTGAAGCTTTCTTT.

This clone has a handful of counts. The genes are TRBV11-1 and TRBJ2-7; 10 bases map to TRBD2. V lost 7 bases and J lost 3; bases outside the gene matches: 6. The germline V gene has CDR1 SGHAT and CDR2 FQDESV (reference sequence). The CDR3 runs 14 residues. The CDR3 bases are TGTGCCAGCACCAATAGCGGGAGGAGCTACGAGCAGTACTTC. Translation: CASTNSGRSYEQYF.

The rearrangement joins TRBV6-5 to TRBJ1-4; 7 bases map to TRBD1. V shed 2 bases and J 5 bases; nucleotides not matched to a gene: 8. This CDR3 comprises 16 residues. CDR1 MNHEY and CDR2 SVGAGI come from the germline V gene. This CDR3 reads CASSYGWDSRNEKLFF. DNA for the CDR3: TGTGCCAGCAGTTACGGTTGGGACAGCCGAAATGAAAAACTGTTTTTT.

The chain uses TRBV7-6 and TRBJ1-5; TRBD1 matches at 7 bases. J lost 4 bases, V lost 5 bases, and 8 bases had no gene match. CDR1 is SGHVS and CDR2 is FNYEAQ in the germline V gene. The CDR3 spans 15 residues. In DNA form, the CDR3 reads TGTGCCAGCAGCCCTGAGGCAGGGGGGAATCAGCCCCAGCATTTT. This translates into CASSPEAGGNQPQHF.

This sequence joins TRBV4-3 and TRBJ2-7; 10 bases map to TRBD1. CDR1 is LGHNA, CDR2 YSLEER, per germline. The length of the CDR3 is 16 residues. The junction had 9 bases not matched to a gene; V was cut back by 0 bases and J by 7 bases. For the CDR3, the DNA is TGCGCCAGCAGCCAAGATCTAGGACAGGGGGTGAAAGAGCAGTACTTC. Its translation: CASSQDLGQGVKEQYF.

This clone was counted only a few times. This chain connects TRBV24-1 to TRBJ2-5; D might be TRBD2 (5 bases). The germline gives CDR1 KGHDR, CDR2 SFDVKD. The CDR3 extends over 15 amino acids. V was cut by 3 bases and J by 5 bases, with 15 bases left in between. The CDR3: CATSDPRQWEETQYF. CDR3 coding DNA: TGTGCCACCAGTGATCCCCGACAATGGGAGGAGACCCAGTACTTC.

This rearrangement joins TRBV5-1 to TRBJ2-7; 8 nucleotides match TRBD2. The CDR3 length is 16 residues. Trimming took 4 bases from V and 3 from J; bases not matched to a gene: 12. Germline V lookup: CDR1 SGHRS, CDR2 YFSETQ. The CDR3 coding sequence is TGCGCCAGCAGCCCGGCGAGGGTAGCGGGAAACTACGAGCAGTACTTC. This gives the protein CASSPARVAGNYEQYF.

The CDR3 sequence is CASSLSGQGYGYTF. In nucleotides, the CDR3 is TGTGCCAGCAGTTTATCGGGACAGGGCTATGGCTACACCTTC. The chain uses TRBV27 and TRBJ1-2; 9 bases map to TRBD1. This CDR3 contains 14 residues. The V gene's germline CDR1 is MNHEY and CDR2 SMNVEV (reference sequence). V shed 0 bases, J shed 4 bases, and the junction held 0 bases outside the gene matches.

The chain joins TRBV9 to TRBJ1-3, with a weak D call TRBD1 (6 bases). Trimming cost V 1 base and J 0 bases, with 11 bases left between them. Germline lookup yields CDR1 SGDLS and CDR2 YYNGEE. The CDR3 has 16 residues. For the CDR3, the DNA is TGTGCCAGCAGCGTACGGGACACCCCCTCTGGAAACACCATATATTTT. Translated, it gives CASSVRDTPSGNTIYF.

The V gene is TRBV25-1, the J gene TRBJ1-2; D remains unclear. This CDR3 contains 11 residues. The ends were cut back, 7 bases at V and 8 bases at J, with 11 bases in the middle. Germline CDR1 and CDR2: MGHDK and SYGVNS. The CDR3 is CASTGSAGYTF. For the CDR3, the DNA is TGTGCCAGCACCGGGTCTGCGGGCTACACCTTC.

This clone was seen more than once but under ten times. The chain uses TRBV28 and TRBJ1-5; TRBD1 agrees at 8 bases. The CDR3 extends over 16 amino acids. V trimming: 2 bases; J trimming: 7 bases; junction bases outside the gene matches: 10. Germline-derived CDR1 and CDR2 are MDHEN and SYDVKM. CDR3 bases: TGTGCCAGCAGTTTACAGGGGGCGGGGAGTGGCCAGCCCCAGCATTTT. Residues: CASSLQGAGSGQPQHF.

The rearrangement links TRBV19 to TRBJ2-6; 8 positions agree with TRBD2. The CDR3 consists of 16 residues. The junction had 0 bases not matched to a gene; V was cut back by 1 base and J by 1 base. Germline values: CDR1 LNHDA, CDR2 SQIVND (reference sequence). DNA of the CDR3: TGTGCCAGTAGTATAGCGGGGGGGTCTGGGGCCAACGTCCTGACTTTC. The encoded protein is CASSIAGGSGANVLTF.

The V gene is TRBV28, the J gene TRBJ2-7; 7 nucleotides line up with TRBD2. The germline V gene encodes CDR1 MDHEN and CDR2 SYDVKM. CDR3 length: 16 residues. V gave up 5 bases and J gave up 5 bases; unmatched junction bases: 15. CDR3 in amino acids: CASSRGRVGGGDEQYF. The CDR3 DNA is TGTGCCAGCAGTCGAGGTCGGGTTGGGGGAGGGGACGAGCAGTACTTC. Full variable domain (outside the CDR3, taken from reference TRBV28 and TRBJ2-7): DVKVTQSSRYLVKRTGEKVFLECVQDMDHENMFWYRQDPGLGLRLIYFSYDVKMKEKGDIPEGYSVSREKKERFSLILESASTNQTSMYLCASSRGRVGGGDEQYFGPGTRLTVT.

The chain has TRBV10-2 and TRBJ2-1; D may be TRBD2 (6 bases). The CDR3 consists of 14 residues. V dropped 7 bases and J dropped 5 bases, with 15 bases sitting between them. CDR1 WSHSY and CDR2 SAAADI come from the germline V gene. Here the CDR3 reads CASMDIAGNNEQFF. The CDR3 bases are TGCGCCAGCATGGATATCGCGGGGAACAATGAGCAGTTCTTC.

This clone has only one observation. The V call is TRBV3-1 (or the pseudogene TRBV3-2), the J call TRBJ2-6; no clear D gene. CDR1 LGHDT and CDR2 YNNKEL come from the germline V gene (reference sequence). The germline V and J ends were trimmed by 4 bases and 2 bases, with 6 bases remaining between them. This CDR3 has 14 residues. DNA of the CDR3: TGTGCCAGCAGCCCCCGGGCTGGGGCCAACGTCCTGACTTTC. Protein product: CASSPRAGANVLTF.